The TCR beta chain described here comes from a study of CXCR3-negative and CXCR3-positive naive CD8 T cells (dated 2019 in TCRdb). In terms of the full investigation: In total, 130 million to 150 million TRB reads were obtained, corresponding to roughly 1.5 +/- 0.3 million reads per library. The diversity and physicochemical repertoire analyses included about a dozen donors pooled from two independent experiments. For the TRBV-TRBJ cluster analysis, the naive subsets came from 5 donors, while the memory cells came from 3 donors.

Sequenced using a NextSeq 550. The Human TCR Profiling Kit (MiLaboratory) was used to make UMI-labeled 5' RACE TRB cDNA libraries. cDNA synthesis used the entire amount of extracted RNA, and PCR amplification then used the entire amount of cDNA produced. Libraries were prepared in parallel with an identical number of PCR cycles. In the authors' own workflow: About 48,000 +/- 9,800 unique UMI-labeled TRB cDNA molecules per library were extracted with MIGEC and MiXCR, with at least two reads per UMI required. On average, approximately 40,000 +/- 10,000 functional in-frame TRB CDR3 nucleotide clonotypes lacking stop codons were found per library. After downsampling to 5000 UMI-labeled TRB molecules per sample, diversity metrics such as normalized Shannon-Wiener and Chao1 were calculated in VDJtools. For the central five CDR3 residues, VDJtools calculated physicochemical properties weighted by clonotype size, namely interaction energy, strength, volume and Kidera factor 4. Following reprocessing of the reads by TCRdb, the data hold one row per CDR3 protein sequence and no DNA is available. The V and J calls come from TCRdb's annotation, not from the publication. This sample's clone table shows approximately 4,600 distinct CDR3 sequences. 2% to 2.5% of the sample comes from the top ten.

The CDR3 holds 12 amino acids from the cysteine to the phenylalanine. The coding DNA is unavailable. CDR1 SQVTM and CDR2 ANQGSEA are derived from the germline V gene. For each CD8+ T cell subset, flow sorting was done in triplicate, and 300,000 or so cells per subset went directly into RLT lysis buffer. Naive CD8+ T cells were defined stringently as CD45RO-CCR7+CD27+CD95- to exclude memory contaminants. Using standard density gradient centrifugation, peripheral blood mononuclear cells were isolated from buffy coats. A FACSAria III was used to flow-sort naive CD8+ T cells into CXCR3-negative and CXCR3-positive populations. Total RNA was extracted from sorted cells using an RNeasy Mini Kit. No count is logged; frequency rates this clonotype as medium-sized (0.01 to 0.1%). What antigen it recognizes has not been identified. General study outcomes and caveats: Because surface CD5, which is linked to self-reactivity in mice, was comparable between the naive subsets, TCR interaction strength was also inferred from the physicochemical properties of TRB CDR3s. Repertoire diversity was comparably high in both naive subsets but much lower in memory CD8+ T cells. TRB CDR3s from CXCR3-positive naive cells showed higher hydrophobicity (lower Kidera factor 4), lower energy, and higher strength and volume indices than CXCR3-negative naive cells. Freshly isolated PBMCs were used for most assays because CXCR3 expression partially decreased after cryopreservation. Within the same donor, TRBV-TRBJ usage looked similar between naive CXCR3-negative and CXCR3-positive cells, but memory cells had distinct patterns.

The sequenced sample was naive CXCR3+ CD8+ T cells from blood. The label giving this sample's cell subset or site can be read as: CD45RO-CCR7+CD27+CD95- naive CD8+ T cells expressing CXCR3 (TNR3+). The receptor was isolated from a human donor in good health. Some clones in this sample may be carry-over from other donors' samples. This chain joins TRBV29-1 to TRBJ2-7; TCRdb's D call of TRBD2 is untestable without DNA. The encoded CDR3 is CSARTSGYEQYF.